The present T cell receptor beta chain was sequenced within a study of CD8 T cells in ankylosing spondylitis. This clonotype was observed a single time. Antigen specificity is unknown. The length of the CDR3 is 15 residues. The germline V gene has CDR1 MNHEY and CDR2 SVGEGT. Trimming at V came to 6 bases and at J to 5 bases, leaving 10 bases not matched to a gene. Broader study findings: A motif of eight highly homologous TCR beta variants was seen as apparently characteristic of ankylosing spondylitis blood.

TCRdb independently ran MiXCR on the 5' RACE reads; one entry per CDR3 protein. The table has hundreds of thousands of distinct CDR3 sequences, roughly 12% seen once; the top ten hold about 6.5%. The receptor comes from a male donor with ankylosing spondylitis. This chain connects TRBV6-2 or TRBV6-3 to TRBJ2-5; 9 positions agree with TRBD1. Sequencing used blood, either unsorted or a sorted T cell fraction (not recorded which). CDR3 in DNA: TGTGCCAGCAGACCGGGACAGGGTTCGTGGGAGACCCAGTACTTC. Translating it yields CASRPGQGSWETQYF.